These 22 T cell receptor beta chains originate from one sample sequenced in a study of shared clonotypes between healthy human individuals. Profiled with immunoSEQ multiplex PCR; TCRdb holds only in-frame clones, not every one. The table shows 2,500,000 or so clones, with 80% to 95% occurring only once. Sequenced input: naive CD4+ T cells from PBMCs. Subset of the sample: CD45RA+ positively selected. The receptors shown here come from a young man in good health. Some clones in this sample may be carry-over from other donors' samples.

The rearrangement uses TRBV2 and TRBJ2-7, with 11 nucleotides matching TRBD2. V lost 6 bases and J lost 2; bases outside the gene matches: 6. This CDR3 is built from 15 residues. CDR1 and CDR2 from the germline V gene are SNHLY and FYNNEI. CDR3 coding DNA: TGTGCCAGCAGCGGGGGACTAGCGGACACCTACGAGCAGTACTTC. Encoded protein: CASSGGLADTYEQYF.

The rearrangement joins TRBV7-2 to TRBJ1-1; no clear D gene. The CDR3 has 15 amino acids. V was pared by 4 bases and J by 1 base, with 13 bases between. From germline, CDR1 is SGHTA and CDR2 FQGNSA. CDR3 residues: CASSSPSTANTEAFF. CDR3 nucleotide sequence: TGTGCCAGCAGCTCACCCTCGACCGCGAACACTGAAGCTTTCTTT.

Of note for this clone: The sample holds other DNA sequences that translate to the same CDR3. V and J are TRBV6-1 and TRBJ1-1, with D possibly TRBD1 on 5 matching bases. Between the trimmed V and J ends, which lost 6 bases and 5 bases, there was a span of 16 bases. Germline loops: CDR1 MNHNS, CDR2 SASEGT. The CDR3 is 14 amino acids. The CDR3 DNA reads as TGTGCCAGCAGCCTGACGGGGAGGGGAACTGAAGCTTTCTTT. Protein sequence: CASSLTGRGTEAFF.

This chain joins TRBV14 and TRBJ2-1; possibly TRBD2 for D (6 bases). Germline-derived CDR1 and CDR2 are SGHDN and FVKESK. There are 14 residues in the CDR3. The V end was cut by 4 bases, the J end by 1 base, with 8 bases between. CDR3 DNA sequence: TGTGCCAGCAGCCGGGACTCATCCTACAATGAGCAGTTCTTC. Its translation: CASSRDSSYNEQFF.

This chain connects TRBV7-2 to TRBJ2-3, with D unresolved. The CDR3 loop spans 14 amino acids. Germline CDR1 is SGHTA and CDR2 is FQGNSA. Trimming removed 4 bases at V and 1 base at J, with 9 bases between. CDR3 nucleotide sequence: TGTGCCAGCAGCTACCGAGCTGGCACAGATACGCAGTATTTT. It specifies CASSYRAGTDTQYF.

The chain is built from TRBV25-1 and TRBJ2-7; weak D call: TRBD1 (5 bases). Germline CDR1 and CDR2: MGHDK and SYGVNS. The V end lost 3 bases, the J end lost 1 base, and 13 bases lay between the germline ends. There are 15 residues in the CDR3. The CDR3: CASSDGAGSSYEQYF. CDR3 DNA: TGTGCCAGCAGTGATGGCGCAGGGTCATCCTACGAGCAGTACTTC.

To note about this clone: In the same sample, other DNA sequences code for this CDR3. The J gene is TRBJ1-2, the V gene TRBV27; TRBD1 agrees at 9 bases. The CDR3 spans 15 residues. The germline CDR1 and CDR2 sequences are MNHEY and SMNVEV (reference sequence). V was clipped by 2 bases and J by 5 bases; unmatched bases: 6. CDR3 bases: TGTGCCAGCAGTTTAACAGGGACAGGGAGGTATGGCTACACCTTC. This codes for CASSLTGTGRYGYTF.

Note on this clone: The sample has other DNA sequences that encode this CDR3 too. The chain joins TRBV18 to TRBJ1-5; possible D gene TRBD1, 5 bases. The CDR3 spans 13 residues. Deletions cut 3 bases from V and 5 bases from J, with 8 bases between. Germline CDR1 reads KGHSH; CDR2 reads LQKENI. DNA of the CDR3: TGTGCCAGCTCACCCCGGGGGGATCAGCCCCAGCATTTT. Translating it yields CASSPRGDQPQHF.

This chain uses TRBV7-6 with TRBJ2-7, with 8 bases that match TRBD2. Per the germline V gene, CDR1 is SGHVS and CDR2 is FNYEAQ. Germline trimming cut 5 bases from V and 4 bases from J; bases unmatched to any gene: 13. This CDR3 contains 16 residues. As DNA, the CDR3 is TGTGCCAGCAGCCCTGGGGCGGGAGGAATCAAATACGAGCAGTACTTC. It codes for CASSPGAGGIKYEQYF.

The chain employs TRBV6-5 and TRBJ2-1; 8 bases are a match to TRBD1. Germline values: CDR1 MNHEY, CDR2 SVGAGI. The junction had 9 bases not matched to a gene; V was cut back by 6 bases and J by 5 bases. CDR3 length equals 15 residues. The CDR3 loop reads CASRARTGYNNEQFF. CDR3 coding DNA: TGTGCCAGCAGAGCACGGACAGGGTACAACAATGAGCAGTTCTTC.

The chain links TRBV19 to TRBJ2-3; possible D gene TRBD2, 5 bases. Trimming left V 3 bases short and J 4 bases short, with 11 bases between. The CDR3 spans 14 residues. Germline V gives CDR1 LNHDA, CDR2 SQIVND (reference sequence). The CDR3 DNA sequence: TGTGCCAGTAGTATTTCAACCGGGGCAGATACGCAGTATTTT. Translation: CASSISTGADTQYF.

The CDR3, as DNA: TGTGCCTGGAGTGTCGGGACAGGGGAAGAGACCCAGTACTTC. Translating gives CAWSVGTGEETQYF. The V gene is TRBV30, the J gene TRBJ2-5; 10 bases map to TRBD1. The CDR3 contains 14 residues. Looked up from germline, CDR1 is GTSNPN and CDR2 is SVGIG (reference sequence). V lost 0 bases, J lost 3 bases, and 1 base stayed unmatched.

The chain couples TRBV5-1 to TRBJ1-1; no firm D call. Trimming took 4 bases from V and 0 from J, leaving 16 bases between them. The CDR3 has 16 amino acids. The germline V gene has CDR1 SGHRS and CDR2 YFSETQ. CDR3 bases: TGCGCCAGCAGCCTTGCGGCGGACTGGATGAACACTGAAGCTTTCTTT. Translating it yields CASSLAADWMNTEAFF. Combining the CDR3 with reference TRBV5-1 and TRBJ1-1 gives the whole variable domain KAGVTQTPRYLIKTRGQQVTLSCSPISGHRSVSWYQQTPGQGLQFLFEYFSETQRNKGNFPGRFSGRQFSNSRSEMNVSTLELGDSALYLCASSLAADWMNTEAFFGQGTRLTVV.

This sequence joins TRBV5-1 and TRBJ2-5, with 9 bases fitting TRBD1. Germline lookup yields CDR1 SGHRS and CDR2 YFSETQ. The CDR3 covers 16 residues. Trimming removed 1 base from V and 5 bases from J; junction bases left unmatched: 9. This CDR3 is CASSLQGQGQGETQYF. The DNA for the CDR3 is TGCGCCAGCAGCTTGCAGGGACAGGGACAAGGGGAGACCCAGTACTTC.

J is TRBJ2-3 and V is TRBV13, with no clear D. The germline V gene encodes CDR1 PRHDT and CDR2 FYEKMQ (reference sequence). Trimming left V 0 bases short and J 6 bases short, with 10 bases between. The length of the CDR3 is 14 residues. The CDR3 sequence is CASSLGTPVDTQYF. CDR3 DNA: TGTGCCAGCAGCTTAGGCACCCCGGTGGATACGCAGTATTTT.

DNA for the CDR3: TGTGCCAGCAGCGCCAGGGACAGACCTGACTCTGGAAACACCATATATTTT. Translation gives CASSARDRPDSGNTIYF. The chain has TRBV9 and TRBJ1-3, with 7 bases lining up with TRBD1. CDR3 length equals 17 residues. Per germline, CDR1 SGDLS and CDR2 YYNGEE. V trimming: 3 bases; J trimming: 0 bases; junction bases outside the gene matches: 9.

The genes are TRBV6-6 and TRBJ1-5; 8 bases match TRBD1. The germline gives CDR1 MNHNY, CDR2 SVGAGI (reference sequence). The junction had 11 bases not matched to a gene; V was cut back by 5 bases and J by 5 bases. The CDR3 is 16 residues long. Here the CDR3 DNA reads TGTGCCAGCAGTGCCCGGACAGGGTGGTTGGATCAGCCCCAGCATTTT. Translating gives CASSARTGWLDQPQHF.

V usage is TRBV9 and J usage is TRBJ2-3; D ambiguous. In germline, CDR1 is SGDLS, CDR2 YYNGEE. Trimming took 4 bases from V and 1 from J, leaving 13 bases between them. The CDR3 runs 15 residues. The CDR3 reads CASSSPHRGTDTQYF. The CDR3 nucleotides read TGTGCCAGCAGCTCCCCCCATCGTGGCACAGATACGCAGTATTTT.

This clone was counted a single time. The V and J genes are TRBV9 and TRBJ2-1, with D possibly TRBD2 on 7 matching bases. V lost 4 bases and J 3 bases, leaving 14 bases between the germline ends. Germline loops: CDR1 SGDLS, CDR2 YYNGEE. There are 15 residues in the CDR3. Here the CDR3 reads CASSPTGRGYNEQFF. The DNA for the CDR3 is TGTGCCAGCAGCCCAACAGGGAGGGGCTACAATGAGCAGTTCTTC.

This chain uses TRBV5-1 with TRBJ2-3; D possibly uses TRBD1 or TRBD2 (5 bases each). The V end lost 4 bases, the J end lost 5 bases, and 14 bases lay between the germline ends. CDR1 SGHRS and CDR2 YFSETQ come from the germline V gene. The CDR3 consists of 14 residues. CDR3 bases: TGCGCCAGCAGCCGAGGGGCGCAGGGAGATACGCAGTATTTT. Amino acid sequence: CASSRGAQGDTQYF. Supplemented by reference TRBV5-1 and TRBJ2-3, the full variable domain reads KAGVTQTPRYLIKTRGQQVTLSCSPISGHRSVSWYQQTPGQGLQFLFEYFSETQRNKGNFPGRFSGRQFSNSRSEMNVSTLELGDSALYLCASSRGAQGDTQYFGPGTRLTVL.

V usage is TRBV7-3 and J usage is TRBJ2-7; 9 bases fit TRBD2. The ends lost 1 base at V and 9 bases at J; junction bases unmatched: 13. Germline V gene sequence: CDR1 SGHTA, CDR2 FQGTGA. This CDR3 is built from 16 residues. CDR3 loop: CASSLRAPSGNLGQYF. DNA for the CDR3: TGTGCCAGCAGCTTAAGGGCGCCTAGCGGGAATTTGGGGCAGTACTTC.

This chain connects TRBV7-9 to TRBJ2-1; 8 bases match TRBD1. This CDR3 comprises 14 residues. Per the germline V gene, CDR1 is SEHNR and CDR2 is FQNEAQ (reference sequence). Trimming at V came to 5 bases and at J to 6 bases, leaving 6 bases not matched to a gene. The CDR3 loop is CASSRNTGGNEQFF. CDR3 nucleotides: TGTGCCAGCAGCCGCAATACAGGGGGCAATGAGCAGTTCTTC. The whole variable domain, remainder taken from reference TRBV7-9 and TRBJ2-1, is DTGVSQNPRHKITKRGQNVTFRCDPISEHNRLYWYRQTLGQGPEFLTYFQNEAQLEKSRLLSDRFSAERPKGSFSTLEIQRTEQGDSAMYLCASSRNTGGNEQFFGPGTRLTVL.